This T cell receptor beta chain was obtained from a study of cytomegalovirus exposure and HLA in healthy donors. Points from the study as a whole: Earlier analysis looked at TCR beta V segments, and most were productive about 90% or about 30% of the time. HLA restriction was apparent for most CMV-associated TCR beta chains in a later analysis. A later examination showed that TCR association rates differed by HLA locus, with DRB1 most and HLA-C fewest.

V gave up 5 bases and J gave up 1 base; unmatched junction bases: 9. The germline V gene has CDR1 MDHEN and CDR2 SYDVKM. The CDR3 is 18 amino acids. Researchers ran the PCR with 60 Vbeta and 13 Jbeta primers. Some clones are missing from TCRdb's copy, which holds only in-frame ones; the method was immunoSEQ multiplex PCR. The sample includes 180,000 or so clones, 75% to 90% seen only once; the top ten take around 6.3%. A note on this clone: Its specificity is unknown.

The chain couples TRBV28 to TRBJ2-3; 13 bases align to TRBD2. This receptor was taken from a woman between 45 and 65 years old in good health and CMV-seropositive. The sample taken for sequencing was PBMCs. The CDR3, as DNA: TGTGCCAGCAGTACCTCTTTGGGACTAGCGGGGCGCACAGATACGCAGTATTTT. Translated: CASSTSLGLAGRTDTQYF.